This T cell receptor (beta chain) was documented in a study of cytomegalovirus exposure and HLA in healthy donors. Primers included in the PCR were 60 Vbeta and 13 Jbeta primers. TCRdb's table, derived via immunoSEQ multiplex PCR, lists solely in-frame clones and lacks some. The data contain approximately 160,000 clones, just under 80% of them singletons. Trimming cost V 1 base and J 1 base, with 9 bases left between them. The length of the CDR3 is 15 residues. Germline V gene lookup returns CDR1 SGHRS and CDR2 YFSETQ. This TCR was recovered from a man aged 18 to 30 in good health and CMV-seropositive. This chain uses TRBV5-1 with TRBJ2-1; D uncertain. Material for sequencing was PBMCs. This chain's CDR3 is CASSLLEESYNEQFF. CDR3 DNA sequence: TGCGCCAGCAGCTTGCTCGAGGAATCCTACAATGAGCAGTTCTTC. The full variable domain, in which reference TRBV5-1 and TRBJ2-1 provide the parts outside the CDR3, is KAGVTQTPRYLIKTRGQQVTLSCSPISGHRSVSWYQQTPGQGLQFLFEYFSETQRNKGNFPGRFSGRQFSNSRSEMNVSTLELGDSALYLCASSLLEESYNEQFFGPGTRLTVL.